This entry lists 10 T cell receptor beta chains sequenced from one sample in a study of blood T cell repertoires in COVID-19. Sequenced by immunoSEQ multiplex PCR; TCRdb stores in-frame clones only, minus some. Of more than 300,000 clones in the sample, roughly 87% were seen once. The sample taken for sequencing was PBMCs or T cells enriched from blood (not recorded which). The receptors originated from a woman in her 30s who had recovered from COVID-19.

The gene calls are TRBV27 and TRBJ1-2, with D possibly TRBD1 on 5 matching bases. V lost 6 bases to trimming and J lost 3 bases, with 14 bases between them. Germline V gives CDR1 MNHEY, CDR2 SMNVEV (reference sequence). This CDR3 is built from 14 residues. The CDR3 loop reads CASRLRGGYYGYTF. CDR3 sequence (DNA): TGTGCCAGCAGACTGCGGGGGGGATACTATGGCTACACCTTC.

The chain recombines TRBV6-5 with TRBJ2-3, with 7 positions matching TRBD2. Germline trimming cut 1 base from V and 3 bases from J; bases unmatched to any gene: 4. CDR3 length: 15 residues. Germline CDR1 is MNHEY and CDR2 is SVGAGI. The CDR3 nucleotides read TGTGCCAGCAGTTACTGGGGGGGTTTGACAGATACGCAGTATTTT. Amino acids: CASSYWGGLTDTQYF.

The chain recombines TRBV27 with TRBJ1-6; D gene ambiguous. Trimming left V 5 bases short and J 9 bases short, with 17 bases between. Germline values: CDR1 MNHEY, CDR2 SMNVEV (reference sequence). This CDR3 region has 15 residues. The CDR3 is CASSTQVVVGSPLHF. CDR3 nucleotides: TGTGCCAGCAGTACCCAGGTGGTAGTAGGTTCACCCCTCCACTTT.

This rearrangement joins TRBV7-8 to TRBJ1-1; D ambiguous. The CDR3 extends over 15 amino acids. V shed 2 bases and J shed 11 bases, with 21 bases lying between them. CDR1 is SGHVS and CDR2 is FQNEAQ in the germline V gene. The CDR3 nucleotides read TGTGCCAGCAGCTTATTAGTCCCGGCCAAAATGGGCGCTTTCTTT. The encoded protein is CASSLLVPAKMGAFF.

The V call is TRBV9, the J call TRBJ2-7; weak D call: TRBD2 (6 bases). This CDR3 is 14 amino acids long. Germline-derived CDR1 and CDR2 are SGDLS and YYNGEE. Between the trimmed V and J ends, which lost 3 bases and 0 bases, there was a span of 10 bases. The CDR3 DNA follows: TGTGCCAGCAGCGCCGGGACTCCCTCCTACGAGCAGTACTTC. Protein product: CASSAGTPSYEQYF.

This rearrangement joins TRBV7-2 to TRBJ2-2, with 9 bases fitting TRBD2. The CDR3 is 18 residues long. Germline assignment: CDR1 SGHTA and CDR2 FQGNSA. J was trimmed by 4 bases and V by 4 bases; bases with no gene match: 13. The CDR3 DNA follows: TGTGCCAGCAGCTCCGAGGAGGCGGGGGGGCTGAGCACCGGGGAGCTGTTTTTT. Amino acid sequence: CASSSEEAGGLSTGELFF.

This chain joins TRBV4-3 and TRBJ1-2; 9 bases fit TRBD1. Per the germline V gene, CDR1 is LGHNA and CDR2 is YSLEER. V shed 3 bases and J 7 bases; nucleotides not matched to a gene: 6. CDR3 length: 14 amino acids. Here the CDR3 reads CASSHDTGGGGYTF. CDR3 DNA: TGCGCCAGCAGCCACGACACAGGGGGCGGTGGCTACACCTTC.

V is TRBV7-2 and J is TRBJ2-3; possibly TRBD1 for D (7 bases). The germline V gene has CDR1 SGHTA and CDR2 FQGNSA. V shed 5 bases and J shed 8 bases, with 23 bases lying between them. The CDR3 has 16 residues. CDR3 amino acids: CASSQSGGLGDGTQYF. In nucleotides, the CDR3 is TGTGCCAGCAGCCAATCAGGGGGGCTCGGGGATGGTACGCAGTATTTT.

This clone has only one observation. CDR3 sequence reads: CASSRTGANYGYTF. The CDR3 bases are TGTGCCAGCAGCCGGACAGGGGCTAACTATGGCTACACCTTC. This chain joins TRBV7-9 and TRBJ1-2; 9 bases match TRBD1. CDR1 and CDR2 from the germline V gene are SEHNR and FQNEAQ (reference sequence). With 5 bases clipped from V and 0 bases from J, the junction kept 1 base outside the gene matches. CDR3 size: 14 residues.

This rearrangement joins TRBV5-1 to TRBJ2-3, with TRBD2 matching over 13 bases. CDR3 length: 15 amino acids. The V gene end was trimmed by 3 bases and the J gene end by 6 bases; junction bases not matched to a gene: 4. Germline CDR1 reads SGHRS; CDR2 reads YFSETQ. The CDR3 loop is CASSYGLAGADTQYF. CDR3 bases: TGCGCCAGCAGCTACGGACTAGCGGGGGCGGATACGCAGTATTTT.